The sequence of this TCR beta chain was determined in a study of shared clonotypes between healthy human individuals (dated by TCRdb to between 2020 and 2021). For the wider study: A few men and two women, aged 18 to 49 years, made up the cohort. For each donor, three plates each were used for CD4 naive and CD4 memory, two plates were used for CD8 naive, and one plate was used for CD8 memory. To estimate repertoire size and how much clonotypes are shared between individuals, the study performed deep sequencing of blood TCR repertoires from roughly five healthy adults. To increase sequencing depth and limit assay-specific biases, TCR repertoire library preparation and sequencing were carried out by different laboratories using diverse techniques. Leukapheresis yielded between about 0.8 and 9.5 billion PBMCs per donor.

The junction shows trimming of 3 bases on V and 3 bases on J, plus 11 bases between the germline ends. The germline V gene (reference sequence) gives CDR1 as SEHNR and CDR2 as FQNEAQ. The CDR3, from cysteine to phenylalanine, totals 14 residues. Only the CDR3 DNA is retained, 42 bases long and in frame from the first base. Using the deep immunoSEQ assay, multiplex PCR amplified TCR CDR3 regions from genomic DNA. For each cell subset, the extracted genomic DNA was distributed evenly across all wells of several immunoSEQ 96-well plates, and each plate served as one replicate. For sorted subsets, roughly 200 ng of genomic DNA, equivalent to 25,000 to 30,000 T cell genomes, went into each replicate PCR. Purified libraries were measured with a Qubit 3.0 fluorometer, size-checked on a Bioanalyzer 2100, and measured again with the KAPA Library Quantification kit. Each immunoSEQ 96-well plate was sequenced on its own single-read 150-cycle Illumina NextSeq 550 flow cell. The original methods were these. The immunoSEQ output contained only junctional sequences without quality scores, so filtering could not match that applied to full-length reads. To assign V/J genes and CDR3, sequences were annotated against IMGT germline references using PyIR, a Python wrapper for IgBLAST v1.9. Reads were removed for weak V/J assignments (E-value above 1e-6), missing CDR3, stop codons, out-of-frame junctions, or ambiguous translated residues. V3J clonotypes were defined as sequences sharing the same inferred V gene, J gene, and CDR3 amino acid sequence. Percentage overlap between repertoires was computed as shared unique clonotypes divided by the size of the smaller repertoire. Repertoire richness was assessed with RTK rarefaction, the Chao1 estimator, and Recon v2.1 estimates of unobserved clonotypes. Generation probabilities were computed with OLGA for all TCRbeta clonotypes obtained by the gDNA method from several donors. TCRdb took this table from immuneACCESS and kept in-frame rearrangements with V and J called. Such tables lack part of the clones; where checked against another copy, unresolved V genes explain under half of the gap, and the rest is unexplained. V, J and clone size were drawn from that table, and D and trimming were deduced from the DNA. The sample table holds about 680,000 clones, of which about 91% were seen once. The ten biggest clones cover 24% of the sample.

CD8 naive samples consisted of CD45RO-negative cells that were positively selected for CCR7, yielding a CD45RA+CCR7+ population without TemRA cells. The donors were healthy, HIV-negative adults who had no recently reported acute infections or vaccinations. Every donor was a Caucasian adult living in Nashville, Tennessee, USA. Blood was obtained by leukapheresis, after which PBMCs were separated by Ficoll-Histopaque density gradient centrifugation and cryopreserved in liquid nitrogen vapor phase. Purity and quantity of every magnetically sorted T cell population were checked by analytical flow cytometry. Each sorted fraction had its genomic DNA isolated and then quantified by UV absorbance on a Nanodrop 2000c. Here is what the overall study found, with its caveats: When four donors were compared, the shared fraction of clonotypes was 5% to 6.5% for naive CD4, 3.5% to 4% for naive CD8, roughly 2.5% for memory CD4, and less than 0.45% for memory CD8. Even with the large sequencing depth, rarefaction of the sorted-subset datasets indicated that sequencing was incomplete. Pairwise subsampling indicated that sequencing depth was expected to affect the degree of clonotype sharing among donors. Sampling was limited to blood, and TCR repertoires in tissue likely differ from TCR repertoires in blood. Because the study included only a small number of donors, the genetic and exposure-history diversity represented was limited. Naive subsets generally had larger estimated clonotype richness than memory subsets. Clonotypes shared by all four sorted-subset donors showed higher generation probabilities than non-shared clonotypes.

Comments on this clone: There is no known antigen for this receptor. Base quality data are lacking; no much larger clone is found one base away.

The source material was naive CD8+ T cells sorted from blood. The cell subset or site label here, explained by the study, means: CD45RA+CCR7+. The V gene is TRBV7-9 and the J gene is TRBJ1-2; the best D guess is TRBD1, with 6 bases matching. The clonotype was recovered from a man aged 25 to 40 in good health. For the CDR3, the sequence is CASSLVQGHYGYTF. The sequenced DNA is TGTGCCAGCAGCTTGGTACAGGGACACTATGGCTACACCTTC.